The 22 T cell receptor beta chains presented below share a single source sample, sequenced in a study of T cells in tuberculosis. Assay: immunoSEQ multiplex PCR; the TCRdb copy retains only in-frame clones and omits some. The sample consists of about 43,000 clones, around 94% of them appearing once. Sequenced sample: PBMCs. These receptors were taken from a donor aged 10-29 years with latent tuberculosis or without tuberculosis infection. Some clones in this sample may be carry-over from other donors' samples.

The chain links TRBV27 to TRBJ1-1, with 9 bases matching TRBD1. Germline CDR1 reads MNHEY; CDR2 reads SMNVEV (reference sequence). The CDR3 is made up of 17 amino acids. Losses at the gene ends were 2 bases for V and 3 bases for J; bases not matched to a gene: 10. CDR3 region: CASSLLPGQGRYTEAFF. The CDR3 nucleotides read TGTGCCAGCAGTTTACTTCCGGGACAGGGTAGGTACACTGAAGCTTTCTTT.

The chain combines TRBV30 with TRBJ2-7, with 7 nucleotides matching TRBD1. This CDR3 is built from 15 residues. Germline CDR1 reads GTSNPN; CDR2 reads SVGIG (reference sequence). With 2 bases clipped from V and 2 bases from J, the junction kept 9 bases outside the gene matches. CDR3 in amino acids: CAWSPDRVEPYEQYF. DNA of the CDR3: TGTGCCTGGAGTCCAGACAGGGTTGAACCCTACGAGCAGTACTTC. The variable domain in full, completed from reference TRBV30 and TRBJ2-7, reads SQTIHQWPATLVQPVGSPLSLECTVEGTSNPNLYWYRQAAGRGLQLLFYSVGIGQISSEVPQNLSASRPQDRQFILSSKKLLLSDSGFYLCAWSPDRVEPYEQYFGPGTRLTVT.

The chain recombines TRBV6-1 with TRBJ2-7; no definite D call. The CDR3 spans 12 residues. The germline gives CDR1 MNHNS, CDR2 SASEGT. V shed 2 bases and J shed 4 bases, with 6 bases lying between them. The CDR3 DNA reads TGTGCCAGCAGTGAACTGTATTACGAGCAGTACTTC. It is translated as CASSELYYEQYF.

This sequence joins TRBV7-9 and TRBJ2-7, with D uncertain. Germline V gene data show CDR1 as SEHNR and CDR2 as FQNEAQ (reference sequence). The CDR3 has 14 residues. Trimming took 4 bases from V and 2 from J, leaving 12 bases between them. CDR3 coding DNA: TGTGCCAGCAGCTCCCGACAAAACCCCTACGAGCAGTACTTC. This encodes CASSSRQNPYEQYF.

This rearrangement joins TRBV15 to TRBJ1-2; unclear D gene. This CDR3 spans 13 amino acids. From germline, CDR1 is LNHNV and CDR2 YYDKDF (reference sequence). Trimming took off 5 bases at V and 4 bases at J, with 11 bases between the two ends. The CDR3 reads CATSRRTVYGYTF. CDR3 DNA sequence: TGTGCCACCAGCCGGAGGACGGTCTATGGCTACACCTTC.

This chain connects TRBV29-1 to TRBJ2-1; 9 bases align to TRBD2. The length of the CDR3 is 18 residues. V gave up 4 bases and J gave up 0 bases; unmatched junction bases: 13. CDR1 is SQVTM and CDR2 is ANQGSEA in the germline V gene. CDR3 nucleotide sequence: TGCAGCGTTGGCCGGGCGGCTAGCGGGAAGAGCTCCTACAATGAGCAGTTCTTC. This gives the protein CSVGRAASGKSSYNEQFF.

V and J are TRBV19 and TRBJ1-5, with 7 bases aligning to TRBD1. Germline V CDR1 and CDR2: LNHDA, SQIVND (reference sequence). The length of the CDR3 is 16 residues. V dropped 4 bases and J dropped 4; count of bases not matched to a gene: 10. The CDR3 region has the DNA TGTGCCAGTAGTAGCTACCTCCAGGGGGGTAATCAGCCCCAGCATTTT. Translating gives CASSSYLQGGNQPQHF.

The chain couples TRBV4-3 to TRBJ2-3; D is ambiguous. Between the trimmed V and J ends, which lost 1 base and 5 bases, there was a span of 7 bases. The CDR3 covers 13 residues. Germline CDR1 LGHNA, CDR2 YSLEER. The CDR3 protein is CASSQGSGDTQYF. CDR3 in DNA: TGCGCCAGCAGCCAAGGTTCGGGAGATACGCAGTATTTT.

The chain carries TRBV11-2 and TRBJ2-3, with 7 bases fitting TRBD2. CDR1 and CDR2 from the germline V gene are SGHAT and FQNNGV. The CDR3 runs 13 residues. The trim removed 5 bases at V and 7 bases at J, leaving 6 bases unmatched. The CDR3 spells CASSGLVSNTQYF. The CDR3, as DNA: TGTGCCAGCAGCGGACTAGTCTCGAATACGCAGTATTTT. Based on the CDR3 plus reference TRBV11-2 and TRBJ2-3, the full variable domain is EAGVAQSPRYKIIEKRQSVAFWCNPISGHATLYWYQQILGQGPKLLIQFQNNGVVDDSQLPKDRFSAERLKGVDSTLKIQPAKLEDSAVYLCASSGLVSNTQYFGPGTRLTVL.

The chain carries TRBV10-3 and TRBJ1-1; D is unclear. The CDR3 is made up of 13 amino acids. Trimming removed 6 bases at V and 5 bases at J, with 13 bases between. Germline assignment: CDR1 ENHRY and CDR2 SYGVKD. CDR3 nucleotide sequence: TGTGCCATCAGCCCCCAGGAAAGAACTGAAGCTTTCTTT. Its translation is CAISPQERTEAFF.

The chain recombines TRBV20-1 with TRBJ1-1; a weak D match, TRBD1 (5 bases). The V end was cut by 5 bases, the J end by 7 bases, with 11 bases between. This CDR3 has 11 amino acids. The germline gives CDR1 DFQATT, CDR2 SNEGSKA (reference sequence). The chain's CDR3 is CSAQGAYEAFF. CDR3 nucleotide sequence: TGCAGTGCTCAAGGGGCTTATGAAGCTTTCTTT.

The chain uses TRBV4-2 and TRBJ1-2; a weak D match, TRBD1 (5 bases). The ends were cut back, 0 bases at V and 2 bases at J, with 10 bases in the middle. Germline V gives CDR1 LGHNA, CDR2 YNFKEQ. The CDR3 contains 15 residues. The CDR3: CASSQDRRENYGYTF. DNA for the CDR3: TGTGCCAGCAGCCAAGATCGCAGGGAAAACTATGGCTACACCTTC.

The CDR3 bases are TGTGCCAGCAGCGCCGGGACAGGGGGCTACGAGCAGTACTTC. Protein: CASSAGTGGYEQYF. The chain links TRBV28 to TRBJ2-7; 11 nucleotides line up with TRBD1. V was pared by 6 bases and J by 3 bases, with 4 bases of the junction left unmatched. CDR1 and CDR2 (germline): MDHEN, SYDVKM. The CDR3 totals 14 residues.

The sample holds one count of this clone. The chain carries TRBV10-3 and TRBJ2-7, with 7 bases aligning to TRBD1. Trimming at V came to 6 bases and at J to 5 bases, leaving 10 bases not matched to a gene. From germline, CDR1 is ENHRY and CDR2 SYGVKD. There are 14 residues in the CDR3. CDR3 DNA sequence: TGTGCCATCAGCTCTGACAGGGAATACCACGAGCAGTACTTC. Residues: CAISSDREYHEQYF.

This clone has only one observation. This chain connects TRBV13 to TRBJ2-1; no definite D call. Trimming stripped 4 bases from V and 6 bases from J, with 10 bases between. The CDR3 is 13 residues long. Germline CDR1 and CDR2: PRHDT and FYEKMQ (reference sequence). In nucleotides, the CDR3 is TGTGCCAGCAGCTCCGAACTTAGCAATGAGCAGTTCTTC. Its translation: CASSSELSNEQFF.

The chain is built from TRBV2 and TRBJ1-5; D not resolved. V was cut by 4 bases and J by 5 bases, with 12 bases left in between. This CDR3 spans 14 amino acids. In germline, CDR1 is SNHLY, CDR2 FYNNEI. The CDR3 DNA follows: TGTGCCAGCAGTGCGTCGGCAGGTTATCAGCCCCAGCATTTT. Amino acids: CASSASAGYQPQHF.

The genes are TRBV6-4 and TRBJ2-2; 12 bases line up with TRBD2. The CDR3 runs 20 residues. The junction had 12 bases not matched to a gene; V was cut back by 2 bases and J by 2 bases. Germline loops: CDR1 MRHNA, CDR2 SNTAGT. The CDR3 nucleotides read TGTGCCAGCAGTGACAGGGGAAAGACTAGCGGGAGTCTTAACACCGGGGAGCTGTTTTTT. This encodes CASSDRGKTSGSLNTGELFF.

This clone appeared once. The chain joins TRBV11-2 to TRBJ2-1; unclear D gene. The CDR3 consists of 15 residues. V lost 5 bases and J lost 9, with 20 bases in between. Germline V gene lookup returns CDR1 SGHAT and CDR2 FQNNGV. The CDR3 reads CASSPSLAYLGEQFF. CDR3 bases: TGTGCCAGCAGCCCTAGTTTAGCATATCTGGGTGAGCAGTTCTTC.

There are a few counts of this clone. The J gene is TRBJ1-2, the V gene TRBV28; D is perhaps TRBD1 (5 bases). The CDR3 covers 14 residues. V gave up 8 bases and J gave up 3 bases, with 16 bases separating them. Germline CDR1 MDHEN, CDR2 SYDVKM. Written as DNA, the CDR3 is TGTGCCAGCGCTGGGGCGGGACTCCACTATGGCTACACCTTC. Its protein is CASAGAGLHYGYTF.

The V and J genes are TRBV6-5 and TRBJ2-7; D ambiguous. V gave up 2 bases and J gave up 7 bases, with 12 bases separating them. Germline CDR1 is MNHEY and CDR2 is SVGAGI. The CDR3 runs 13 residues. The CDR3 here is CASSYAGYGEQYF. The DNA for the CDR3 is TGTGCCAGCAGTTACGCAGGTTATGGAGAGCAGTACTTC.

This chain uses TRBV19 with TRBJ1-1; no clear D. Trimming cost V 3 bases and J 5 bases, with 10 bases left between them. The germline V gene has CDR1 LNHDA and CDR2 SQIVND (reference sequence). CDR3 length: 13 residues. CDR3: CASSIVTETEAFF. Written as DNA, the CDR3 is TGTGCCAGTAGTATCGTTACTGAGACTGAAGCTTTCTTT.

The CDR3 DNA is TGCGCCAGCAGTGAGTCGGTAGCGGGAGAGTACGAGCAGTACTTC. Translation: CASSESVAGEYEQYF. The chain couples TRBV10-1 to TRBJ2-7, with 9 bases matching TRBD2. Trimming removed 0 bases from V and 4 bases from J; junction bases left unmatched: 4. Germline-derived CDR1 and CDR2 are WNHNN and SYGVQD (reference sequence). The CDR3 totals 15 residues.